The source of this T cell receptor beta chain is a study of blood T cells in healthy people across ages. Study-wide results and caveats: Relative to aged donors, long-lived donors carried more naive CD4+ cells and displayed higher diversity. Older age went with lower TCR beta diversity per million T cells, in a roughly linear way. PBMC samples, being unsorted, prevented any conclusive comparison of naive and antigen-experienced cells.

The use of a sample-barcoded 5' primer and a J-beta primer mix characterized a second PCR of about 7 to 12 cycles. TCRdb used MiXCR to reprocess the 5' RACE reads, holding one entry per CDR3 protein. The sample contains about 670,000 distinct CDR3 sequences, around 50% of which appear only once. Germline CDR1 reads SGHRS; CDR2 reads YFSETQ. The CDR3 length is 15 residues. Trimming cost V 4 bases and J 3 bases, with 16 bases left between them. This clonotype was recorded many times. What it recognizes is unknown. This chain joins TRBV5-1 and TRBJ1-1, with no clear D. This receptor was obtained from a woman aged 80 or over in good health. The material sequenced was blood. CDR3 in DNA: TGCGCCAGCAGCCCTGGCGCTCACGGCGACACTGAAGCTTTCTTT. Translated: CASSPGAHGDTEAFF.